The 27 T cell receptor beta chains listed next were all sequenced from one sample in a study of blood T cell repertoires in COVID-19. The table came from immunoSEQ multiplex PCR; TCRdb's copy has only in-frame clones and leaves some out. The sample yields some 350,000 clones, around 83% seen once. What was sequenced was peripheral blood. The receptors were sampled from a man younger than 45 with active or convalescent COVID-19.

The genes are TRBV11-2 and TRBJ1-1; 7 bases map to TRBD1. Germline V gene data show CDR1 as SGHAT and CDR2 as FQNNGV. The CDR3 is 14 amino acids. J was trimmed by 10 bases and V by 2 bases; bases with no gene match: 10. CDR3 coding DNA: TGTGCCAGCAGCTTAAATCTGCCCCACAGGGGAGCTTTCTTT. It specifies CASSLNLPHRGAFF.

The rearrangement links TRBV5-1 to TRBJ2-3, with D possibly being TRBD2 (6 bases). Germline CDR1 is SGHRS and CDR2 is YFSETQ. Trimming shortened V by 0 bases and J by 5 bases, and 13 bases separated the two germline ends. The CDR3 loop spans 15 amino acids. DNA for the CDR3: TGCGCCAGCAGCTTGGCCGATAGGGAGGTAGATACGCAGTATTTT. It is translated as CASSLADREVDTQYF.

J is TRBJ2-1 and V is TRBV11-2; 7 bases line up with TRBD2. The CDR3 length is 15 residues. Germline values: CDR1 SGHAT, CDR2 FQNNGV. Germline trimming cut 0 bases from V and 5 bases from J; bases unmatched to any gene: 4. The CDR3 DNA follows: TGTGCCAGCAGCTTAGATTCTAGCGGACACAATGAGCAGTTCTTC. Its protein product is CASSLDSSGHNEQFF.

J is TRBJ2-2 and V is TRBV9, with 10 nucleotides matching TRBD2. Germline CDR1 SGDLS, CDR2 YYNGEE. V dropped 1 base and J dropped 9; count of bases not matched to a gene: 6. The CDR3 totals 15 residues. Written as DNA, the CDR3 is TGTGCCAGCAGCGTAATAGCGGGGGGCGCCAGGGAGCTGTTTTTT. Translated, it gives CASSVIAGGARELFF. Combining the CDR3 with reference TRBV9 and TRBJ2-2 gives the whole variable domain DSGVTQTPKHLITATGQRVTLRCSPRSGDLSVYWYQQSLDQGLQFLIQYYNGEERAKGNILERFSAQQFPDLHSELNLSSLELGDSALYFCASSVIAGGARELFFGEGSRLTVL.

The chain couples TRBV2 to TRBJ1-1; 8 bases agree with TRBD1. The germline V gene has CDR1 SNHLY and CDR2 FYNNEI. The trim removed 1 base at V and 1 base at J, leaving 11 bases unmatched. The CDR3 has 18 residues. CDR3 amino acids: CASSEGRTGSLGNTEAFF. CDR3 bases: TGTGCCAGCAGTGAAGGGCGGACAGGGTCGCTCGGGAACACTGAAGCTTTCTTT.

The rearrangement joins TRBV18 to TRBJ1-5; D gene unclear. In germline, CDR1 is KGHSH, CDR2 LQKENI. The CDR3 is made up of 15 amino acids. V was shortened by 3 bases and J by 2 bases, with 11 bases between the two germline ends. CDR3 amino acids: CASSPMQAGNQPQHF. CDR3 nucleotides: TGTGCCAGCTCACCGATGCAGGCAGGCAATCAGCCCCAGCATTTT.

The rearrangement uses TRBV6-2 or TRBV6-3 and TRBJ1-3; 7 nucleotides match TRBD1. Trimming removed 2 bases from V and 4 bases from J; junction bases left unmatched: 8. The CDR3 has 16 residues. Germline lookup yields CDR1 MNHEY and CDR2 SVGEGT. The CDR3 sequence: CASSYTTTGSGNTIYF. DNA of the CDR3: TGTGCCAGCAGTTACACCACGACAGGGAGCGGAAACACCATATATTTT.

This clone was picked up a small number of times. V gene TRBV30 combines with J gene TRBJ2-2, with 7 positions matching TRBD1. Germline CDR1 is GTSNPN and CDR2 is SVGIG (reference sequence). The J segment lost 4 bases and the V segment lost 1 base, leaving 3 bases of the junction unmatched. The CDR3 contains 14 residues. CDR3 protein: CAWSGDSFTGELFF. In DNA form, the CDR3 reads TGTGCCTGGAGTGGGGACAGTTTCACCGGGGAGCTGTTTTTT.

The V call is TRBV11-2, the J call TRBJ1-6, with D possibly matching TRBD1 (6 bases). CDR1 and CDR2 (germline): SGHAT, FQNNGV. The V gene lost 4 bases and the J gene lost 7 bases, with 14 bases spanning the gap. This CDR3 comprises 15 residues. CDR3 nucleotide sequence: TGTGCCAGCAGCTATATCGGACAGCGAAATTCACCCCTCCACTTT. Translated: CASSYIGQRNSPLHF.

This chain uses TRBV6-6 with TRBJ1-6; possible D gene TRBD1, 5 bases. Germline-derived CDR1 and CDR2 are MNHNY and SVGAGI (reference sequence). The germline V and J ends were trimmed by 11 bases and 7 bases, with 21 bases remaining between them. CDR3 length equals 15 residues. The CDR3 DNA reads TGTGCCCACAGTCCGACAGCTCGGGTAAATTCACCCCTCCACTTT. Encoded protein: CAHSPTARVNSPLHF.

J is TRBJ1-3 and V is TRBV3-1 (or the pseudogene TRBV3-2); D is possibly TRBD1 (5 bases). Germline CDR1 is LGHDT and CDR2 is YNNKEL (reference sequence). This CDR3 contains 13 residues. The V and J ends lost 4 bases and 4 bases respectively, with 8 bases between them. The CDR3 loop is CASSPPGGNTIYF. CDR3 in DNA: TGTGCCAGCAGCCCCCCAGGGGGAAACACCATATATTTT.

This clone was counted between two and nine times. The rearrangement uses TRBV9 and TRBJ2-1; 12 bases are shared with TRBD2. The ends lost 5 bases at V and 5 bases at J; junction bases unmatched: 5. Germline values: CDR1 SGDLS, CDR2 YYNGEE. This CDR3 region has 15 residues. This CDR3 is CASRGTSGPNNEQFF. CDR3 nucleotide sequence: TGTGCCAGCAGAGGGACTAGCGGGCCGAACAATGAGCAGTTCTTC.

V and J are TRBV5-8 and TRBJ1-5; the D gene is possibly TRBD1 (6 bases). V dropped 0 bases and J dropped 4 bases, with 11 bases sitting between them. The CDR3 length is 15 residues. Germline values: CDR1 SGHTS, CDR2 YDEGEE. The CDR3 protein is CASSLGDTENQPQHF. CDR3 in DNA: TGTGCCAGCAGCTTGGGGGACACGGAGAATCAGCCCCAGCATTTT.

For the CDR3, the DNA is TGTGCCAGCAAACCGGGACTAGCGGCTTACGAGCAGTACTTC. Translating gives CASKPGLAAYEQYF. The chain uses TRBV27 and TRBJ2-7; TRBD2 agrees at 11 bases. Germline V gives CDR1 MNHEY, CDR2 SMNVEV (reference sequence). With 7 bases clipped from V and 4 bases from J, the junction kept 6 bases outside the gene matches. The CDR3 has 14 amino acids.

The chain links TRBV19 to TRBJ1-5; D remains ambiguous. The V gene's germline CDR1 is LNHDA and CDR2 SQIVND (reference sequence). The CDR3 has 14 residues. Trimming took 4 bases from V and 5 from J, leaving 12 bases between them. The CDR3 is CASSRSSIDQPQHF. The CDR3 DNA sequence: TGTGCCAGTAGTAGGAGTTCTATTGATCAGCCCCAGCATTTT.

This chain joins TRBV10-3 and TRBJ2-3, with a possible D match to TRBD2 (6 bases). Germline V gene data show CDR1 as ENHRY and CDR2 as SYGVKD. The V gene lost 8 bases and the J gene lost 3 bases, with 15 bases spanning the gap. The length of the CDR3 is 14 residues. The CDR3 DNA reads TGTGCCATCCGTGGGACTGTTTCTACAGATACGCAGTATTTT. Translation gives CAIRGTVSTDTQYF.

J is TRBJ2-3 and V is TRBV9, with 7 positions matching TRBD2. The ends lost 6 bases at V and 2 bases at J; junction bases unmatched: 3. The CDR3 sequence is 13 residues long. Germline V gene sequence: CDR1 SGDLS, CDR2 YYNGEE. The CDR3 coding sequence is TGTGCCAGCACAGCGGGGCTCACAGATACGCAGTATTTT. Translating it yields CASTAGLTDTQYF.

This chain connects TRBV4-3 to TRBJ2-7; 11 bases are a match to TRBD2. The CDR3 runs to 16 residues. J lost 4 bases, V lost 4 bases, and 9 bases had no gene match. Germline V gene data show CDR1 as LGHNA and CDR2 as YSLEER. The CDR3: CASSRDTSGSFYEQYF. The CDR3 coding sequence is TGCGCCAGCAGCCGGGACACTAGCGGGAGTTTTTACGAGCAGTACTTC.

The chain is built from TRBV5-1 and TRBJ2-3; 7 nucleotides line up with TRBD2. The ends lost 1 base at V and 1 base at J; junction bases unmatched: 6. Germline loops: CDR1 SGHRS, CDR2 YFSETQ. The CDR3 is 16 residues long. The CDR3: CASSLWTSAGTDTQYF. The CDR3 DNA reads as TGCGCCAGCAGCTTGTGGACTAGTGCGGGCACAGATACGCAGTATTTT. Based on the CDR3 plus reference TRBV5-1 and TRBJ2-3, the full variable domain is KAGVTQTPRYLIKTRGQQVTLSCSPISGHRSVSWYQQTPGQGLQFLFEYFSETQRNKGNFPGRFSGRQFSNSRSEMNVSTLELGDSALYLCASSLWTSAGTDTQYFGPGTRLTVL.

The rearrangement uses TRBV4-2 and TRBJ2-2; 10 positions match TRBD2. J was trimmed by 7 bases and V by 0 bases; bases with no gene match: 5. This CDR3 contains 16 residues. Germline-derived CDR1 and CDR2 are LGHNA and YNFKEQ. The CDR3 DNA is TGTGCCAGCAGCCAAGATACCAGCGGGAGGGGCGGGGAGCTGTTTTTT. Translated: CASSQDTSGRGGELFF.

J is TRBJ2-3 and V is TRBV19; a possible D gene is TRBD2 (5 bases). Trimming pared 3 bases from V and 2 bases from J, leaving 12 bases between. This CDR3 comprises 15 residues. The V gene's germline CDR1 is LNHDA and CDR2 SQIVND (reference sequence). Written as DNA, the CDR3 is TGTGCCAGTAGTATTGACCGGGATCCCACAGATACGCAGTATTTT. It encodes CASSIDRDPTDTQYF.

The V call is TRBV19, the J call TRBJ1-2; 7 positions agree with TRBD1. J lost 5 bases, V lost 6 bases, and 6 bases had no gene match. The length of the CDR3 is 13 residues. Germline V gene data show CDR1 as LNHDA and CDR2 as SQIVND (reference sequence). The CDR3 DNA follows: TGTGCCAGTAGGCCGACAGGGAGGTATGGCTACACCTTC. Translating it yields CASRPTGRYGYTF.

On this clone: Other DNA sequences in the sample encode the same CDR3. This chain joins TRBV9 and TRBJ1-4; 10 bases are a match to TRBD1. Germline CDR1 and CDR2: SGDLS and YYNGEE. CDR3 length: 15 residues. V was clipped by 3 bases and J by 7 bases; unmatched bases: 6. The CDR3: CASSARQGAGEKLFF. The CDR3 coding sequence is TGTGCCAGCAGCGCCCGACAGGGGGCGGGTGAAAAACTGTTTTTT.

The chain links TRBV4-3 to TRBJ2-3; 13 bases line up with TRBD2. J was trimmed by 1 base and V by 4 bases; bases with no gene match: 2. The CDR3 loop spans 16 amino acids. Germline assignment: CDR1 LGHNA and CDR2 YSLEER. The CDR3 nucleotides read TGCGCCAGCAGCCCAGGACTAGCGGGGGGCACAGATACGCAGTATTTT. The encoded protein is CASSPGLAGGTDTQYF.

The V and J genes are TRBV7-8 and TRBJ1-4; D might be TRBD1 (6 bases). The CDR3 has 16 residues. The V gene lost 4 bases and the J gene lost 0 bases, with 12 bases spanning the gap. Looked up from germline, CDR1 is SGHVS and CDR2 is FQNEAQ. As DNA, the CDR3 is TGTGCCAGCAGCTCCCACAGGGTTGCAACTAATGAAAAACTGTTTTTT. Translation: CASSSHRVATNEKLFF.

The rearrangement joins TRBV12-3 or TRBV12-4 to TRBJ1-2; D is perhaps TRBD1 (6 bases). There are 12 residues in the CDR3. Trimming removed 7 bases at V and 6 bases at J, with 12 bases between. For the CDR3, the DNA is TGTGCCAGCAAAAAACAGGGACATGGCTACACCTTC. It codes for CASKKQGHGYTF.

The chain combines TRBV28 with TRBJ1-5; D is unclear. This CDR3 spans 13 amino acids. V gave up 4 bases and J gave up 3 bases, with 7 bases separating them. Per the germline V gene, CDR1 is MDHEN and CDR2 is SYDVKM. The CDR3 sequence is CASSWSFNQPQHF. The CDR3 nucleotides read TGTGCCAGCAGTTGGAGTTTCAATCAGCCCCAGCATTTT.